This T cell receptor (beta chain) was captured by sequencing in a study of blood T cells in healthy people across ages. Germline lookup yields CDR1 MNHNS and CDR2 SASEGT. V lost 1 base and J 2 bases, leaving 14 bases between the germline ends. The CDR3 extends over 17 amino acids. A note on this clonotype: The antigen remains unidentified.

A sample-barcoded 5' primer and a J-beta primer mix were used in a second PCR of about 7 to 12 cycles. Each cDNA molecule was tagged by a template-switch adaptor with 12 random nucleotides. TCRdb reanalysed the 5' RACE reads using MiXCR and keeps one entry per CDR3 protein. The table has some 1.5 million distinct CDR3 sequences, 28% seen once. Regarding the study as a whole: It was not known whether donors were CMV positive (a possible confounder of expanded clonotype changes). Naive and antigen-experienced cells were not separated, limiting conclusive comparison. Across the age range, TCR beta diversity per million T cells fell in a roughly linear way.

The clonotype originates from a woman in her 30s in good health. Sequencing used blood. This rearrangement joins TRBV6-1 to TRBJ1-4, with D unresolved. The CDR3 sequence: CASSEGWSTATNEKLFF. The CDR3, as DNA: TGTGCCAGCAGTGAAGGTTGGAGTACAGCCACTAATGAAAAACTGTTTTTT.